Listed below are T cell receptor beta chains from one sample, sequenced in a study of early T cells in non-severe SARS-CoV-2 infection. TCRdb recomputed calls from the 5' RACE reads with MiXCR, one row per CDR3 protein. In the table there are 70,000 to 75,000 distinct CDR3 sequences, about 13% of which are singletons. Input material: whole blood. These TCRs come from an adult who was a healthcare worker with PCR-confirmed SARS-CoV-2 infection or an uninfected control (not recorded which). CDR3s include the opening cysteine and the closing phenylalanine or tryptophan. The D gene is left open where the match is weak. The size field is filled for only some rows; it gives once, few, many or a size class.

CDR3	DNA	D	J	size	V
CASSPLAGGLAYNEQFF	TGTGCCAGCAGCCCCCTAGCGGGGGGGCTAGCCTACAATGAGCAGTTCTTC	TRBD2	TRBJ2-1	NA	TRBV11-2
CASSSPDIPGDYGYTF	TGTGCCAGCAGTTCCCCGGACATCCCAGGGGACTATGGCTACACCTTC	NA	TRBJ1-2	NA	TRBV6-5
CASSLNGNTEAFF	TGTGCCAGCAGCTTAAACGGAAACACTGAAGCTTTCTTT	NA	TRBJ1-1	NA	TRBV7-3
CASTKNGLAGGPSRDTQYF	TGTGCCAGCACCAAAAACGGGCTAGCGGGGGGGCCAAGTAGGGATACGCAGTATTTT	TRBD2	TRBJ2-3	few	TRBV2
CASSPLSEGYTF	TGTGCCAGCTCACCACTCTCTGAAGGCTACACCTTC	NA	TRBJ1-2	NA	TRBV18
CASTKTSGGFETQYF	TGTGCCAGCACCAAGACTAGCGGGGGTTTCGAGACCCAGTACTTC	TRBD2	TRBJ2-5	NA	TRBV7-8
CASSKLGDTQYF	TGTGCCAGCAGCAAACTGGGGGATACGCAGTATTTT	NA	TRBJ2-3	few	TRBV7-2
CASSLAGTSTDTQYF	TGCGCCAGCAGCTTGGCCGGGACTAGCACAGATACGCAGTATTTT	NA	TRBJ2-3	few	TRBV5-1
CASSAGQYYEQYF	TGTGCCAGCAGCGCGGGGCAGTACTACGAGCAGTACTTC	NA	TRBJ2-7	once	TRBV2
CASSFGSNEKLFF	TGTGCCAGCAGCTTTGGGAGCAATGAAAAACTGTTTTTT	NA	TRBJ1-4	NA	TRBV7-9
CASSDILAGGSKDTQYF	TGTGCCAGCAGCGATATCCTAGCGGGGGGTTCTAAAGATACGCAGTATTTT	TRBD2	TRBJ2-3	many	TRBV7-6
CASSFLDSTMNTEAFF	TGCGCCAGCAGCTTCCTTGACAGTACCATGAACACTGAAGCTTTCTTT	NA	TRBJ1-1	many	TRBV5-1
CASSGTLASYEQYF	TGTGCCAGCAGCGGCACCCTCGCGAGCTACGAGCAGTACTTC	NA	TRBJ2-7	few	TRBV11-2
CASSFGLGNEKLFF	TGTGCCAGCAGTTTCGGTCTGGGGAATGAAAAACTGTTTTTT	NA	TRBJ1-4	NA	TRBV28
CSARVSGGTPSSYEQYF	TGCAGTGCTAGAGTTAGCGGGGGGACTCCGAGCTCCTACGAGCAGTACTTC	TRBD2	TRBJ2-7	NA	TRBV20-1
CASSLEDGYGYTF	TGTGCCAGCAGCTTAGAGGACGGCTATGGCTACACCTTC	NA	TRBJ1-2	NA	TRBV5-4
CASSLALAEQNTEAFF	TGTGCCAGCAGCTTAGCGCTGGCAGAACAGAACACTGAAGCTTTCTTT	NA	TRBJ1-1	few	TRBV7-9
CASKEQGTNTGELFF	TGTGCCAGTAAGGAGCAGGGGACGAACACCGGGGAGCTGTTTTTT	NA	TRBJ2-2	NA	TRBV19
CSVVETQYF	TGCAGCGTTGTTGAGACCCAGTACTTC	NA	TRBJ2-5	few	TRBV29-1
CASSSTGNYGYTF	TGTGCCAGCAGCTCGACAGGCAACTATGGCTACACCTTC	NA	TRBJ1-2	NA	TRBV7-9
CSAPRLASQETQYF	TGCAGTGCTCCTAGACTAGCGAGTCAAGAGACCCAGTACTTC	TRBD2	TRBJ2-5	many	TRBV20-1
CAEGQGDQPQHF	TGTGCCGAAGGACAGGGGGACCAGCCCCAGCATTTT	TRBD1	TRBJ1-5	NA	TRBV27
CASSLGPNSRGYTF	TGTGCCAGCAGCTTAGGGCCCAACAGCAGGGGCTACACCTTC	NA	TRBJ1-2	NA	TRBV7-2
CASSQTRWGEKLFF	TGTGCCAGCAGCCAGACCAGATGGGGTGAAAAACTGTTTTTT	NA	TRBJ1-4	NA	TRBV6-5
CSARDSSVSTDTQYF	TGCAGTGCTAGAGATTCCAGCGTTAGCACAGATACGCAGTATTTT	NA	TRBJ2-3	many	TRBV20-1
CASRPGQNTGELFF	TGTGCCAGCAGACCGGGGCAGAACACCGGGGAGCTGTTTTTT	NA	TRBJ2-2	few	TRBV2
CASSYPSGGSYNELFF	TGTGCCAGCAGTTACCCTAGCGGGGGGTCCTACAATGAGCTGTTCTTC	TRBD2	TRBJ2-1	many	TRBV6-2/TRBV6-3
CASARATNEKLFF	TGCGCCTCCGCCCGGGCAACTAATGAAAAACTGTTTTTT	NA	TRBJ1-4	many	TRBV4-3
CASINPWDKIANQPQHF	TGTGCCAGCATTAACCCCTGGGACAAGATAGCCAATCAGCCCCAGCATTTT	NA	TRBJ1-5	NA	TRBV9
CSAGPGQGAITSNQPQHF	TGCAGTGCTGGGCCGGGACAGGGGGCGATTACTAGCAATCAGCCCCAGCATTTT	TRBD1	TRBJ1-5	few	TRBV20-1
CASSLELLGAGYTF	TGTGCCAGCAGCTTAGAACTGCTAGGGGCGGGCTACACCTTC	NA	TRBJ1-2	NA	TRBV11-2
CASSYSEGAAGEKLFF	TGTGCCAGCAGTTACTCGGAGGGGGCGGCGGGTGAAAAACTGTTTTTT	TRBD1	TRBJ1-4	NA	TRBV6-2/TRBV6-3
CSANSGGADTQYF	TGCAGTGCTAACAGCGGGGGCGCAGATACGCAGTATTTT	TRBD2	TRBJ2-3	few	TRBV20-1
CASRNSLFSYNEQFF	TGTGCCAGCAGAAACAGCCTATTCTCCTACAATGAGCAGTTCTTC	NA	TRBJ2-1	few	TRBV28
CSASGGHSTDTQYF	TGCAGTGCTAGCGGGGGCCATAGCACAGATACGCAGTATTTT	NA	TRBJ2-3	few	TRBV20-1
CSAKRSGGGIWETQYF	TGCAGTGCTAAAAGATCTGGCGGGGGGATTTGGGAGACCCAGTACTTC	TRBD2	TRBJ2-5	NA	TRBV20-1
CASRERLGSEAFF	TGTGCCAGCAGAGAGAGACTTGGGTCTGAAGCTTTCTTT	NA	TRBJ1-1	NA	TRBV2
CASSYVTGELFF	TGTGCCAGCAGCTACGTGACCGGGGAGCTGTTTTTT	NA	TRBJ2-2	many	TRBV12-3/TRBV12-4
CASSSGVWSPLHF	TGTGCCAGCAGCTCCGGTGTCTGGTCACCCCTCCACTTT	NA	TRBJ1-6	NA	TRBV7-3
CASSIRRQGGTDTQYF	TGTGCCAGTAGTATACGGAGACAGGGGGGAACAGATACGCAGTATTTT	TRBD1	TRBJ2-3	many	TRBV19
CASSYDRPGYTF	TGTGCCAGCAGTTACGACAGGCCTGGCTACACCTTC	NA	TRBJ1-2	few	TRBV6-6
CASSETGGAETQYF	TGTGCCAGCAGTGAGACAGGGGGCGCTGAGACCCAGTACTTC	TRBD1	TRBJ2-5	many	TRBV6-4
CASTGPGGADTEAFF	TGTGCCAGCACTGGGCCGGGAGGGGCGGACACTGAAGCTTTCTTT	NA	TRBJ1-1	few	TRBV7-6
CASSLRTGNYEQYF	TGTGCCAGCAGCTTAAGGACAGGGAACTACGAGCAGTACTTC	TRBD1	TRBJ2-7	NA	TRBV11-3
CAIRNRGLNYEQYF	TGTGCCATCAGGAACAGGGGGCTAAACTACGAGCAGTACTTC	TRBD1	TRBJ2-7	NA	TRBV10-3
CASSFTTGGAGYGYTF	TGTGCCAGCAGCTTTACTACAGGGGGCGCCGGCTATGGCTACACCTTC	TRBD1	TRBJ1-2	many	TRBV7-6